This TCR beta chain was retrieved from a study of blood T cell repertoires in acute mononucleosis (dated by TCRdb to 2020 to 2021). Some background on the complete study: Acute-phase samples, representing the primary response, were taken within 2 weeks of symptom onset. In the acute phase, YVL-BR-specific cells accounted for a mean of around 1.9% of blood CD8 T cells, and GLC-BM-specific cells for a mean of about 1.2%. A mean blood EBV load of about 4.1 log10 genome copies per million B cells was observed during acute infection, and a mean blood EBV load of around 2.6 was observed at convalescence.

About this clone itself: No much larger clone exists at a distance of one base, and base qualities are not known.

Per the publication, the time point label means: acute infectious mononucleosis, at clinical presentation within 2 weeks of symptom onset (visit 1). CD8 T cell responses to two immunodominant EBV epitopes, BRLF1 109 (YVL-BR) and BMLF1 280 (GLC-BM), were tracked in the study over primary infection. Primary EBV infection was indicated by a positive serum heterophile antibody test and EBV viral capsid antigen-specific IgM. As a first step, magnetic positive selection (MACS) was used to enrich total CD8 T cells from the PBMCs. Live CD3+ CD8+ tetramer+ cells were sorted on a FACSAria III to over 85% purity. Cell sorting used a PE-conjugated tetramer carrying the BRLF1 109-117 peptide. At both acute infection and convalescence, EBV epitope-specific CD8 T cells were tetramer-sorted, and the TCR repertoires of those cells were deep-sequenced directly ex vivo. A few people aged roughly 18 to 29 with clinical acute infectious mononucleosis and laboratory evidence of primary EBV infection were used as donors. Heparinized peripheral blood was drawn at clinical presentation with mononucleosis symptoms and was drawn again about 6 months later. Ficoll-Paque density gradient centrifugation was used to isolate PBMCs.

What the research found in general, with its limitations: Because only a fraction of each donor's blood was analyzed, sampling error might partly explain the low overlap between acute and convalescent clonotypes. In TCR repertoire selection for BRLF1 (YVL-BR), TCRalpha CDR3 motifs took on a dominant role, whereas TCRbeta played only a minimal one. With only a few donors in the cohort, group averages were based on very few individuals. Persistence into convalescence was observed for only roughly 9.4% of unique acute clonotypes, yet most of the response was made up by these persisting clonotypes, and the remaining acute clonotypes were seemingly replaced by new diverse de novo clonotypes.

From the cysteine through the phenylalanine, the CDR3 covers 12 amino acids. Just CDR3 DNA is preserved here, 36 bases in frame from base 1. CDR1 and CDR2 (PRHDT, FYEKMQ) derive from the germline V gene (reference sequence). For TCR profiling, total RNA from no fewer than 8,500 sorted tetramer+ CD8 T cells was reverse transcribed into cDNA. PCR with primers that anneal to V and J regions amplified CDR3 regions and added unique molecular identifiers to track templates. The immunoSEQ platform, including its sequencing and error-correction standards, was used to profile TCRalpha and TCRbeta chains. Per the source publication's procedure: Clonal copy numbers were corrected for sequencing and PCR errors, and CDR3s were defined according to IMGT conventions. Analysis was limited to productive rearrangements and used immunoSEQ Analyzer versions 2.0 and 3.0, and gene-pairing frequencies were further processed in Microsoft Excel. Circos plots were used to visualize V-J pairings, and MEME together with a custom motifSearch program was used to find CDR3 motifs. The probability of generation of TCR sequences was calculated using the OLGA algorithm. Clonotypes found at both visits were termed persistent, clonotypes found only in the acute phase were termed nonpersistent, and clonotypes found only at convalescence were termed de novo. An amino acid clonotype used by more than one donor was defined as a public TCR. TCRdb carries this immuneACCESS record with in-frame sequences only. Its versions omit some clonotypes, under half of them owing to an unresolved V gene in the studies checked, with the rest unexplained. That table supplies the V and J calls and clone size; D and trimming were determined from the DNA. In this sample the table shows 7,000 to 9,000 clones, about 25% of which occur a single time. The ten largest clones represent around 30% of the sample.

This TCR was sampled from a woman under 30 with infectious mononucleosis caused by EBV. Here the sequenced sample was EBV YVL epitope tetramer+ CD8+ T cells sorted from PBMCs, taken during acute infectious mononucleosis. The cell subset or site label, as the study defines it: CD8 T cells binding a tetramer with EBV BRLF1 109-117 peptide (YVL-BR). The V and J segments used are TRBV13 and TRBJ2-5; confidence is insufficient to name the D gene. The J call could be wrong; TRBJ2-7 is a better fit for the DNA end. The bases read TGTGCCAGCCTTTCCTTGGCCGGCGAGCAGTACTTC. Its protein product is CASLSLAGEQYF.